These 17 T cell receptor beta chains came from one sample sequenced in a study of long-term antiretroviral therapy in people with HIV (dated by TCRdb to between 2021 and 2023). The immunoSEQ hsTCRB v3.0 assay was used at survey level resolution to sequence the TRB variable region. TCRdb retrieved this table from immuneACCESS and kept in-frame rearrangements only. Not all clones are present; in checked studies, unresolved V genes account for under half, and no reason is known for the remainder. This sample gives around 27,000 clones in total; around 85% of them show up just once. Of the sample, under 9% falls within the top ten clones. Sequencing was performed on unsorted PBMCs, taken 3 years after starting antiretroviral therapy. The receptors shown here come from a man in his forties or fifties with HIV.

The J gene is TRBJ2-1, the V gene TRBV5-1, with a tentative D call TRBD2 (6 bases). The CDR3 totals 15 residues. Germline lookup yields CDR1 SGHRS and CDR2 YFSETQ. V was clipped by 0 bases and J by 7 bases, with 14 bases between them. The CDR3 protein is CASSLGGGDGNEQFF. The CDR3 DNA sequence: TGCGCCAGCAGCTTGGGGGGCGGGGACGGTAATGAGCAGTTCTTC.

The rearrangement uses TRBV28 and TRBJ2-7; D gene unclear. V shed 5 bases and J shed 0 bases, with 5 bases lying between them. Germline loops: CDR1 MDHEN, CDR2 SYDVKM. The CDR3 contains 12 residues. The CDR3 sequence: CASSVLSYEQYF. CDR3 in DNA: TGTGCCAGCAGTGTACTCTCCTACGAGCAGTACTTC. Drawing the rest from reference TRBV28 and TRBJ2-7, the complete variable domain is DVKVTQSSRYLVKRTGEKVFLECVQDMDHENMFWYRQDPGLGLRLIYFSYDVKMKEKGDIPEGYSVSREKKERFSLILESASTNQTSMYLCASSVLSYEQYFGPGTRLTVT.

The genes are TRBV11-2 and TRBJ2-1; possibly TRBD2 for D (6 bases). V was trimmed by 1 base and J by 5 bases, leaving 15 bases between them. The CDR3 contains 16 residues. Germline V gives CDR1 SGHAT, CDR2 FQNNGV. CDR3 nucleotides: TGTGCCAGCAGCTTAGTTGCCCCGAGGAGGGACAATGAGCAGTTCTTC. This encodes CASSLVAPRRDNEQFF.

V usage is TRBV10-2 and J usage is TRBJ1-5; no reliable D call. Germline V gene sequence: CDR1 WSHSY, CDR2 SAAADI. The V end was cut by 2 bases, the J end by 3 bases, with 8 bases between. The CDR3 consists of 14 residues. In DNA, the CDR3 is TGCGCCAGCAGTGAGGACACAGTCAATCAGCCCCAGCATTTT. Translated: CASSEDTVNQPQHF.

CDR3 in amino acids: CASSPQGRADEQYF. The CDR3 nucleotides are TGTGCCAGCAGCCCCCAAGGTAGGGCAGACGAGCAGTACTTC. The chain is built from TRBV11-2 and TRBJ2-7; D not resolved. CDR3 length: 14 amino acids. Germline CDR1 is SGHAT and CDR2 is FQNNGV. V was clipped by 5 bases and J by 5 bases, with 16 bases between them.

The genes are TRBV27 and TRBJ1-1, with D perhaps TRBD1 (5 bases). Germline CDR1 is MNHEY and CDR2 is SMNVEV (reference sequence). The CDR3 covers 13 residues. V was cut by 1 base and J by 5 bases, with 8 bases left in between. The CDR3 here is CASSLFRGTEAFF. The CDR3 DNA reads as TGTGCCAGCAGTTTATTTCGGGGGACTGAAGCTTTCTTT.

This clone has just one count. The rearrangement links TRBV4-1 to TRBJ1-5; the D is unclear. CDR3 length equals 13 residues. Germline CDR1 and CDR2: MGHRA and YSYEKL. Trimming took off 0 bases at V and 4 bases at J, with 4 bases between the two ends. CDR3 sequence (DNA): TGCGCCAGCAGCCAAGATCCTAATCAGCCCCAGCATTTT. Translation: CASSQDPNQPQHF.

The chain recombines TRBV7-2 with TRBJ2-7; possible D gene TRBD2, 7 bases. Trimming left V 0 bases short and J 0 bases short, with 27 bases between. CDR1 and CDR2 from the germline V gene are SGHTA and FQGNSA. The CDR3 runs to 21 residues. CDR3 amino acids: CASSLAGPQAGHGWASYEQYF. CDR3 bases: TGTGCCAGCAGCTTAGCTGGGCCTCAAGCGGGACATGGGTGGGCCTCCTACGAGCAGTACTTC.

The V call is TRBV27, the J call TRBJ1-2; tentative D call: TRBD1 (6 bases). This CDR3 has 14 amino acids. Trimming took 7 bases from V and 4 from J, leaving 16 bases between them. Germline CDR1 MNHEY, CDR2 SMNVEV (reference sequence). CDR3 in DNA: TGTGCCAGCAAACCAACAGGGACTACCTATGGCTACACCTTC. Protein: CASKPTGTTYGYTF.

The chain combines TRBV30 with TRBJ1-1; no clear D. V lost 4 bases and J lost 2, with 11 bases in between. This CDR3 has 13 amino acids. Germline V gene sequence: CDR1 GTSNPN, CDR2 SVGIG (reference sequence). The CDR3, as DNA: TGTGCCTGGAAAGACGGAGTCAACACTGAAGCTTTCTTT. Translation: CAWKDGVNTEAFF.

This chain connects TRBV5-5 to TRBJ1-2, with D perhaps TRBD1 (5 bases). V lost 3 bases to trimming and J lost 10 bases, with 13 bases between them. Germline CDR1 and CDR2: SGHKS and YYEKEE (reference sequence). The CDR3 runs to 12 residues. The CDR3 is CASSSRGADYTF. In nucleotides, the CDR3 is TGTGCCAGCAGCTCCCGAGGGGCCGACTACACCTTC.

The chain is built from TRBV5-1 and TRBJ2-1; no firm D call. V lost 5 bases, J lost 2 bases, and 14 bases lay in between. This CDR3 spans 15 amino acids. Germline V gene sequence: CDR1 SGHRS, CDR2 YFSETQ. The CDR3 spells CASRQDPSTYNEQFF. The CDR3 DNA sequence: TGCGCCAGCAGGCAGGACCCGTCTACCTACAATGAGCAGTTCTTC. The variable domain in full, completed from reference TRBV5-1 and TRBJ2-1, reads KAGVTQTPRYLIKTRGQQVTLSCSPISGHRSVSWYQQTPGQGLQFLFEYFSETQRNKGNFPGRFSGRQFSNSRSEMNVSTLELGDSALYLCASRQDPSTYNEQFFGPGTRLTVL.

V usage is TRBV6-5 and J usage is TRBJ1-1; D uncertain. The ends were cut back, 2 bases at V and 2 bases at J, with 9 bases in the middle. The CDR3 consists of 14 residues. Germline lookup yields CDR1 MNHEY and CDR2 SVGAGI. CDR3 nucleotides: TGTGCCAGCAGTTACGGACGGGCTAACACTGAAGCTTTCTTT. Protein: CASSYGRANTEAFF.

J is TRBJ1-1 and V is TRBV5-1, with TRBD1 matching over 8 bases. This CDR3 contains 16 residues. Germline lookup yields CDR1 SGHRS and CDR2 YFSETQ. The V gene end was trimmed by 3 bases and the J gene end by 7 bases; junction bases not matched to a gene: 14. The CDR3 nucleotides read TGCGCCAGCAGCTCAAAAGTTGGACAGGGAGCTGGTGAAGCTTTCTTT. Its translation: CASSSKVGQGAGEAFF. The variable domain in full, completed from reference TRBV5-1 and TRBJ1-1, reads KAGVTQTPRYLIKTRGQQVTLSCSPISGHRSVSWYQQTPGQGLQFLFEYFSETQRNKGNFPGRFSGRQFSNSRSEMNVSTLELGDSALYLCASSSKVGQGAGEAFFGQGTRLTVV.

This chain links TRBV5-6 with TRBJ1-1; TRBD1 matches 7 bases. Germline CDR1 reads SGHDT; CDR2 reads YYEEEE. Trimming cost V 2 bases and J 6 bases; bases outside gene matches: 13. The CDR3 consists of 16 residues. CDR3 amino acids: CASSFGPITGVAEAFF. CDR3 nucleotides: TGTGCCAGCAGCTTCGGACCAATTACAGGGGTGGCTGAAGCTTTCTTT. The variable domain in full, completed from reference TRBV5-6 and TRBJ1-1, reads DAGVTQSPTHLIKTRGQQVTLRCSPKSGHDTVSWYQQALGQGPQFIFQYYEEEERQRGNFPDRFSGHQFPNYSSELNVNALLLGDSALYLCASSFGPITGVAEAFFGQGTRLTVV.

This chain joins TRBV28 and TRBJ2-3; TRBD1 matches 8 bases. Germline-derived CDR1 and CDR2 are MDHEN and SYDVKM. With 2 bases clipped from V and 3 bases from J, the junction kept 7 bases outside the gene matches. This CDR3 comprises 16 residues. CDR3 residues: CASSLRQGRVTDTQYF. The CDR3 DNA follows: TGTGCCAGCAGTTTAAGACAGGGGCGGGTGACAGATACGCAGTATTTT.

CDR3 coding DNA: TGTGCCAGCAGCCCGCCGGGACAGAACATTCAGTACTTC. Translating gives CASSPPGQNIQYF. This rearrangement joins TRBV11-1 to TRBJ2-4; 7 nucleotides match TRBD1. CDR1 and CDR2 from the germline V gene are SGHAT and FQDESV (reference sequence). The CDR3 contains 13 residues. J lost 7 bases, V lost 5 bases, and 5 bases had no gene match.